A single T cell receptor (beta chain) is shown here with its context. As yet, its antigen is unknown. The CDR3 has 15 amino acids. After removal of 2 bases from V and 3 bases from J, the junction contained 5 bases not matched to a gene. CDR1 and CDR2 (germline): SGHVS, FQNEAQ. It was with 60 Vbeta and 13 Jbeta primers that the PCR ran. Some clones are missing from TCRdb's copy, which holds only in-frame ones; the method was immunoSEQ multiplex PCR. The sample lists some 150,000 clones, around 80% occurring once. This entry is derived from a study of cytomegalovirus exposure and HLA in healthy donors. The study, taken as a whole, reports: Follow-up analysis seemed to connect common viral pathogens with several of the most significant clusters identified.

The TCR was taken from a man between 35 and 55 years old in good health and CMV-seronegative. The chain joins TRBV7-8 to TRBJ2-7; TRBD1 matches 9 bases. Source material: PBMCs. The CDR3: CASSLLGTGSYEQYF. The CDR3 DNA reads TGTGCCAGCAGCTTATTAGGGACAGGGAGCTACGAGCAGTACTTC.